This TCR beta chain emerged from a study of T cell responses to AZD1222 COVID-19 vaccine. Regarding the study as a whole: The donor group comprised mostly white British people and more females; the analysis possibly underestimated clonal diversity. Spike-specific TCR repertoires showed rising breadth and depth after two AZD1222 doses. Repertoire sampling was restricted to post-peak T cell response timepoints. Just five or six AZD1222 recipients were seropositive at baseline.

In the case of this clone: The antigen remains unidentified.

Trimming shortened V by 7 bases and J by 0 bases, and 13 bases separated the two germline ends. The CDR3 length is 15 residues. Germline lookup yields CDR1 LNHDA and CDR2 SQIVND (reference sequence). TCRdb's table, derived via immunoSEQ multiplex PCR, lists solely in-frame clones and lacks some. The repertoire holds around 140,000 clones, with 70% to 90% as singletons. The source material was peripheral blood, sampled on day 0 of AZD1222 vaccination. The chain recombines TRBV19 with TRBJ1-3; D may be TRBD1 (5 bases). The TCR was taken from an adult in good health. CDR3 nucleotide sequence: TGTGCCAGTACTAGCAGTGGGGGCTCTGGAAACACCATATATTTT. Protein product: CASTSSGGSGNTIYF.